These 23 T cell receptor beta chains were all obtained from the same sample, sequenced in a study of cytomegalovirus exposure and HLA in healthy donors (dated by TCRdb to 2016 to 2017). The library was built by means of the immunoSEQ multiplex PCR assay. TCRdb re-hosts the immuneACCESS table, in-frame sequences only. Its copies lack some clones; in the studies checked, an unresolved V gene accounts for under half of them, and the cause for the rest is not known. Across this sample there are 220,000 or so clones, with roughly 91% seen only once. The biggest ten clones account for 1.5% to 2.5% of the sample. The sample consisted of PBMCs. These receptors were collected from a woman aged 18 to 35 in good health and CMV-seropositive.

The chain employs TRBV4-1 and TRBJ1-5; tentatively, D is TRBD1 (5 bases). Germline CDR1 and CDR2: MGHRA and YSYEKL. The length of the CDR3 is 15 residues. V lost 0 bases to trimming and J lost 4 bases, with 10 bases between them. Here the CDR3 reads CASSQEMTDNQPQHF. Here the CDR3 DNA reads TGCGCCAGCAGCCAAGAAATGACAGATAATCAGCCCCAGCATTTT.

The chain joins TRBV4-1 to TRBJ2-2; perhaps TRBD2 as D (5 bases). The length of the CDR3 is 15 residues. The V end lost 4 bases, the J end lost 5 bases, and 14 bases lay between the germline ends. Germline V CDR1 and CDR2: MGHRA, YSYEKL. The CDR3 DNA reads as TGCGCCAGCAGCCCCGAAATTGTAGCGACCGGGGAGCTGTTTTTT. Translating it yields CASSPEIVATGELFF.

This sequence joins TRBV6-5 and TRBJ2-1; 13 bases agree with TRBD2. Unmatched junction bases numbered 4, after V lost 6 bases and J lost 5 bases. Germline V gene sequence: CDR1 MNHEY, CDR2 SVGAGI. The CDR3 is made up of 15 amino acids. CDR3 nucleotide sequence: TGTGCCAGCAGCCCGGGACTAGCGGGACACAATGAGCAGTTCTTC. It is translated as CASSPGLAGHNEQFF.

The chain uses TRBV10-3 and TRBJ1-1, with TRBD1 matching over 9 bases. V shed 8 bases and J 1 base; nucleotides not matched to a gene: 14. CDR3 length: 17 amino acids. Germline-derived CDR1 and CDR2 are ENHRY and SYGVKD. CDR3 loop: CAIREQGARARNTEAFF. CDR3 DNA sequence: TGTGCCATCCGGGAACAGGGGGCGAGAGCTAGGAACACTGAAGCTTTCTTT.

This CDR3 is CASSSPYSNYGYTF. Here the CDR3 DNA reads TGTGCCAGCAGTTCTCCCTATTCTAACTATGGCTACACCTTC. The V and J genes are TRBV27 and TRBJ1-2; no firm D call. The CDR3 totals 14 residues. Trimming took off 4 bases at V and 0 bases at J, with 9 bases between the two ends. From germline, CDR1 is MNHEY and CDR2 SMNVEV (reference sequence).

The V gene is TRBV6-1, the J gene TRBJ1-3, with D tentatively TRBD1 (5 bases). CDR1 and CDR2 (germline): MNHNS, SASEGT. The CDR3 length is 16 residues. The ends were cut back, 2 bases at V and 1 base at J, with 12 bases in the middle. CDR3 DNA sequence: TGTGCCAGCAGTGAATATGGAGGGGCGTCTGGAAACACCATATATTTT. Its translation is CASSEYGGASGNTIYF.

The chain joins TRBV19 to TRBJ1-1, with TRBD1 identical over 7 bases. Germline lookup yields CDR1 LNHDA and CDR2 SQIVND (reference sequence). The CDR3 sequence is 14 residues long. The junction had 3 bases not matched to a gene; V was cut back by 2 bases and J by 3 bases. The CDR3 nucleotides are TGTGCCAGTAGTATAACGGGGACAGACACTGAAGCTTTCTTT. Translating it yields CASSITGTDTEAFF.

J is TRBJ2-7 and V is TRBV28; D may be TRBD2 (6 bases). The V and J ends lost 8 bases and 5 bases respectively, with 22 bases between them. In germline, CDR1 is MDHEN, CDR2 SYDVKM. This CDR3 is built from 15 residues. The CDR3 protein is CASPLVPGAQDEQYF. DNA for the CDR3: TGTGCCAGCCCTCTTGTCCCGGGAGCCCAGGACGAGCAGTACTTC.

CDR3 sequence reads: CASSLQGGGEQYF. The CDR3 coding sequence is TGTGCCAGTAGTCTGCAGGGAGGCGGGGAGCAGTACTTC. The chain has TRBV19 and TRBJ2-7; D perhaps matches TRBD2 (6 bases). The CDR3 is 13 residues long. CDR1 is LNHDA, CDR2 SQIVND, per germline (reference sequence). V was pared by 5 bases and J by 7 bases, with 15 bases between.

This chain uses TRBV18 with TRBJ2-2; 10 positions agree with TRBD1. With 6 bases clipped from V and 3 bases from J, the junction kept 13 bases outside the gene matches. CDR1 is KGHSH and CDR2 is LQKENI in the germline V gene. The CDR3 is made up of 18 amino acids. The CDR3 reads CASSRTGQGIRYTGELFF. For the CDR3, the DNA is TGTGCCAGCTCGCGGACGGGACAGGGGATTCGTTACACCGGGGAGCTGTTTTTT.

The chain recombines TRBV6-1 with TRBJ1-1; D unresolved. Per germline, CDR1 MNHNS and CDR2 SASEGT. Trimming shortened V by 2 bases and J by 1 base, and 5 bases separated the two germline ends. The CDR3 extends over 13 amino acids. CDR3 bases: TGTGCCAGCAGTGAATACAGGAACACTGAAGCTTTCTTT. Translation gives CASSEYRNTEAFF.

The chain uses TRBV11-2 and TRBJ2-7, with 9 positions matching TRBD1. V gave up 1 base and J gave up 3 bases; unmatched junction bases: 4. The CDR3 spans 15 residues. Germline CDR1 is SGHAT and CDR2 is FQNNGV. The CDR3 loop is CASSLGSGQGYEQYF. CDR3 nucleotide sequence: TGTGCCAGCAGCTTAGGTTCGGGACAGGGCTACGAGCAGTACTTC.

CDR3: CAISETGQEENIQYF. The CDR3 DNA reads TGTGCCATCAGTGAGACAGGACAGGAGGAAAACATTCAGTACTTC. The chain combines TRBV10-3 with TRBJ2-4; TRBD1 matches 7 bases. This CDR3 is 15 amino acids long. Germline loops: CDR1 ENHRY, CDR2 SYGVKD. The trim removed 2 bases at V and 5 bases at J, leaving 6 bases unmatched.

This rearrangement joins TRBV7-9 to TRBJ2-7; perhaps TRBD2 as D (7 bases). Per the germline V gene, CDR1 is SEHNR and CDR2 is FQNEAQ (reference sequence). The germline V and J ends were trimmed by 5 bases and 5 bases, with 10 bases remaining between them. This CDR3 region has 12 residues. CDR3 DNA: TGTGCCAGCAGCAGAGGGGGGGACGAGCAGTACTTC. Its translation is CASSRGGDEQYF.

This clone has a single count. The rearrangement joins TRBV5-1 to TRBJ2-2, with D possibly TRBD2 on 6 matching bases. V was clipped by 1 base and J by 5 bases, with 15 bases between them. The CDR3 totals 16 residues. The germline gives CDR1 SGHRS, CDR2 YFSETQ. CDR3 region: CASSLLSGVVTGELFF. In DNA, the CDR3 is TGCGCCAGCAGCTTGTTGTCGGGGGTTGTAACCGGGGAGCTGTTTTTT.

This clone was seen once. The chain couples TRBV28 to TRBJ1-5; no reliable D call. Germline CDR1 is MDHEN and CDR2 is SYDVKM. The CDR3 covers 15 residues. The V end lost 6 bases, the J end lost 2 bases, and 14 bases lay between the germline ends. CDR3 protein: CASRPTGIGNQPQHF. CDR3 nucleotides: TGTGCCAGCAGACCCACGGGTATTGGCAATCAGCCCCAGCATTTT.

CDR3 in DNA: TGTGCCTGGAGGGTAAGGCCGGGGTTTGCGGGAGGGTTTACCAGCTCCTACAATGAGCAGTTCTTC. Protein product: CAWRVRPGFAGGFTSSYNEQFF. V is TRBV30 and J is TRBJ2-1; 9 bases agree with TRBD2. CDR3 length equals 22 residues. CDR1 is GTSNPN and CDR2 is SVGIG in the germline V gene (reference sequence). V was pared by 3 bases and J by 0 bases, with 24 bases of the junction left unmatched. Complete variable domain (other parts from reference TRBV30 and TRBJ2-1): SQTIHQWPATLVQPVGSPLSLECTVEGTSNPNLYWYRQAAGRGLQLLFYSVGIGQISSEVPQNLSASRPQDRQFILSSKKLLLSDSGFYLCAWRVRPGFAGGFTSSYNEQFFGPGTRLTVL.

The CDR3 protein is CASSPEGSGPQHF. The CDR3 nucleotides are TGTGCCAGCTCACCGGAGGGTAGTGGGCCCCAGCATTTT. J is TRBJ1-5 and V is TRBV18, with D hard to call. The V and J ends lost 3 bases and 9 bases respectively, with 12 bases between them. CDR1 and CDR2 from the germline V gene are KGHSH and LQKENI. The CDR3 sequence is 13 residues long.

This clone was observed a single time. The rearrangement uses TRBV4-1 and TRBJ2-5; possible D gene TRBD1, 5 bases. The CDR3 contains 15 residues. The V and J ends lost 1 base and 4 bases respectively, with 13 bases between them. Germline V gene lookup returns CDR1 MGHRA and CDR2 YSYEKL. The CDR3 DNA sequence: TGCGCCAGCAGCCAAGCTAGGGGTCAGGGAGAGACCCAGTACTTC. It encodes CASSQARGQGETQYF.

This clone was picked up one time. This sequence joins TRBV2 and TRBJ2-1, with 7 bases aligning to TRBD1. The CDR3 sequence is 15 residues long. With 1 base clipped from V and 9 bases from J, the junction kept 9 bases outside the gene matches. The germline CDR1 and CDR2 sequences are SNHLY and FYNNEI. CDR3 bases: TGTGCCAGCAGTGAAGGGGTACTCTCAGGGGGTGAGCAGTTCTTC. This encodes CASSEGVLSGGEQFF.

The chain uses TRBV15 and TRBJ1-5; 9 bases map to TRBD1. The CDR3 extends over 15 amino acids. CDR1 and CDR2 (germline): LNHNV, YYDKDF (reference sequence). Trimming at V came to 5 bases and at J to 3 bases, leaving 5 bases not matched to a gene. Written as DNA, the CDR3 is TGTGCCACCAGCGGGGACAGGGCCTTCAATCAGCCCCAGCATTTT. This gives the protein CATSGDRAFNQPQHF.

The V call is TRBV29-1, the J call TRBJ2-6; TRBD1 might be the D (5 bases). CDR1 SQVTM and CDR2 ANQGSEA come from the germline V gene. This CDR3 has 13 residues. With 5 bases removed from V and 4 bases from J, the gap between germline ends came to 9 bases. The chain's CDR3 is CSVPGLGANVLTF. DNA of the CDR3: TGCAGCGTTCCAGGGTTAGGGGCCAACGTCCTGACTTTC.

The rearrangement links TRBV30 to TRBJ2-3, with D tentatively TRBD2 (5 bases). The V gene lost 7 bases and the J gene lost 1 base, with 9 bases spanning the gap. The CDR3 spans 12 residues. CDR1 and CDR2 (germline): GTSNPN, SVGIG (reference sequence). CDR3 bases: TGTGCCTCCCCAGCGGGCACAGATACGCAGTATTTT. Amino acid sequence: CASPAGTDTQYF.